Below are 21 T cell receptor beta chains sequenced from a single sample in a study of post-analysis software for immune sequencing data. No antigens are known for them. Broader study findings: Four or five TRBV segments were significantly more frequent in patients than in controls. TRBV5-6, TRBV5-1 and TRBV20-1 were among these segments.

Sequencing libraries made from TCR beta cDNA carried unique molecular identifiers. TCRdb called the PCR reads again in MiXCR, with one record for every CDR3 protein. The repertoire holds 750,000 to 950,000 distinct CDR3 sequences, with 53% as singletons. Sequencing was done on a sample of blood. Receptor source: a girl aged 5-17 years with multiple sclerosis.

The sample holds many counts of this clonotype. In nucleotides, the CDR3 is TGCGCCAGCAGCTTGGAGGCCGCCTACGAGCAGTACTTC. Its protein is CASSLEAAYEQYF. The J gene is TRBJ2-7, the V gene TRBV5-1; D is undetermined. CDR1 and CDR2 (germline): SGHRS, YFSETQ. The CDR3 is 13 amino acids. Deletions cut 0 bases from V and 2 bases from J, with 6 bases between.

The chain links TRBV6-6 to TRBJ2-5; 9 positions agree with TRBD1. The DNA end favors TRBJ2-7, so the J call may be wrong. This CDR3 has 13 amino acids. In germline, CDR1 is MNHNY, CDR2 SVGAGI (reference sequence). As DNA, the CDR3 is TGTGCCAGCAGCCCGACAGGGGGACACGAGCAGTACTTC. As protein: CASSPTGGHEQYF.

This chain connects TRBV20-1 to TRBJ2-7, with 7 bases identical to TRBD1. Unmatched junction bases numbered 4, after V lost 1 base and J lost 1 base. This CDR3 spans 14 amino acids. Germline lookup yields CDR1 DFQATT and CDR2 SNEGSKA (reference sequence). This chain's CDR3 is CSARGGRGSYEQYF. CDR3 in DNA: TGCAGTGCTAGAGGGGGCAGGGGGTCCTACGAGCAGTACTTC.

The rearrangement links TRBV15 to TRBJ1-4; the D gene is possibly TRBD1 (5 bases). The V end lost 2 bases, the J end lost 2 bases, and 9 bases lay between the germline ends. Germline values: CDR1 LNHNV, CDR2 YYDKDF (reference sequence). This CDR3 spans 15 amino acids. The DNA of the CDR3 is TGTGCCACCAGCAGAAACCGGGACACTAATGAAAAACTGTTTTTT. Translating it yields CATSRNRDTNEKLFF.

The gene calls are TRBV10-3 and TRBJ2-2, with a tentative D call TRBD2 (7 bases). V shed 6 bases and J shed 6 bases, with 14 bases lying between them. Germline values: CDR1 ENHRY, CDR2 SYGVKD. This CDR3 comprises 14 residues. In DNA form, the CDR3 reads TGTGCCATCAGGTCGGGGGGCTCTTCCGGGGAGCTGTTTTTT. Translating it yields CAIRSGGSSGELFF.

The chain employs TRBV29-1 and TRBJ2-7; TRBD1 or TRBD2 may be the D gene (5 bases each). V was shortened by 6 bases and J by 2 bases, with 11 bases between the two germline ends. This CDR3 is built from 12 residues. The germline V gene has CDR1 SQVTM and CDR2 ANQGSEA. CDR3 residues: CSVGVSAYEQYF. In nucleotides, the CDR3 is TGCAGCGTGGGGGTCAGCGCCTACGAGCAGTACTTC.

V usage is TRBV7-6 and J usage is TRBJ1-1; TRBD1 aligns across 9 bases. Germline V gene sequence: CDR1 SGHVS, CDR2 FNYEAQ. This CDR3 has 14 amino acids. The J segment lost 5 bases and the V segment lost 5 bases, leaving 6 bases of the junction unmatched. This CDR3 reads CASSTWTGDTEAFF. CDR3 coding DNA: TGTGCCAGCAGCACTTGGACAGGGGATACTGAAGCTTTCTTT.

In this sample, this clonotype turned up a few times. The chain has TRBV20-1 and TRBJ2-4; 11 bases line up with TRBD1. Germline CDR1 reads DFQATT; CDR2 reads SNEGSKA (reference sequence). Germline trimming cut 5 bases from V and 2 bases from J; bases unmatched to any gene: 5. There are 15 residues in the CDR3. DNA for the CDR3: TGCAGTGCTGGCGGGACAGGGGGTACCAAAAACATTCAGTACTTC. This encodes CSAGGTGGTKNIQYF.

The gene calls are TRBV20-1 and TRBJ1-1, with 8 bases fitting TRBD1. CDR1 is DFQATT and CDR2 is SNEGSKA in the germline V gene (reference sequence). Unmatched junction bases numbered 6, after V lost 8 bases and J lost 4 bases. There are 12 residues in the CDR3. In nucleotides, the CDR3 is TGCAGTCCTGGACAGGGCGGCACTGAAGCTTTCTTT. As protein: CSPGQGGTEAFF.

The rearrangement links TRBV6-6 to TRBJ2-7; D is uncertain. Trimming took off 5 bases at V and 7 bases at J, with 18 bases between the two ends. The length of the CDR3 is 14 residues. Germline V lookup: CDR1 MNHNY, CDR2 SVGAGI (reference sequence). The CDR3 is CASSRIVGIQEQYF. DNA for the CDR3: TGTGCCAGCAGTCGCATAGTGGGAATTCAGGAGCAGTACTTC.

The chain employs TRBV4-2 and TRBJ2-1; no clear D. The ends were cut back, 0 bases at V and 6 bases at J, with 12 bases in the middle. Germline loops: CDR1 LGHNA, CDR2 YNFKEQ. CDR3 size: 15 residues. In DNA form, the CDR3 reads TGTGCCAGCAGCCAAGAAGTCGGTAGCCGCAATGAGCAGTTCTTC. Its protein is CASSQEVGSRNEQFF.

The chain combines TRBV5-6 with TRBJ2-7; D not resolved. Trimming cost V 2 bases and J 6 bases, with 9 bases left between them. This CDR3 is built from 12 residues. Germline V gene sequence: CDR1 SGHDT, CDR2 YYEEEE. For the CDR3, the DNA is TGTGCCAGCAGCTTTTTACACCTCGAGCAGTACTTC. Translating it yields CASSFLHLEQYF.

The gene calls are TRBV15 and TRBJ1-3, with D uncertain. Between the trimmed V and J ends, which lost 4 bases and 4 bases, there was a span of 11 bases. Germline V lookup: CDR1 LNHNV, CDR2 YYDKDF (reference sequence). The CDR3 is 14 residues long. The CDR3 loop is CATSTRNPGNTIYF. The DNA of the CDR3 is TGTGCCACCAGCACGAGAAATCCCGGAAACACCATATATTTT.

As concerns this clonotype: A single base separates this from a much larger clone, so it may be a read error. The chain is built from TRBV20-1 and TRBJ2-1, with 10 bases aligning to TRBD2. The CDR3 totals 16 residues. The ends lost 1 base at V and 10 bases at J; junction bases unmatched: 13. Germline CDR1 is DFQATT and CDR2 is SNEGSKA (reference sequence). CDR3 protein: CSARVRAGGDMGEQFF. DNA of the CDR3: TGCAGTGCTAGAGTTCGAGCGGGGGGGGACATGGGGGAGCAGTTCTTC.

This clonotype was counted between two and nine times. V is TRBV29-1 and J is TRBJ2-5; 7 bases agree with TRBD1. Germline V CDR1 and CDR2: SQVTM, ANQGSEA. The CDR3 extends over 12 amino acids. Unmatched junction bases numbered 4, after V lost 7 bases and J lost 2 bases. The CDR3 is CSAEQGQETQYF. Here the CDR3 DNA reads TGCAGCGCCGAACAGGGGCAAGAGACCCAGTACTTC.

As to this clonotype: A much larger clone lies a single base off, so this may be a read error. CDR3 in DNA: TGTGCCAGCAGCCGGGACACAAATCAGCCCCAGCATTTT. This sequence encodes CASSRDTNQPQHF. The chain is built from TRBV7-2 and TRBJ1-5; the D gene is possibly TRBD1 (6 bases). Germline V lookup: CDR1 SGHTA, CDR2 FQGNSA. Trimming cost V 5 bases and J 4 bases, with 9 bases left between them. The CDR3 consists of 13 residues.

The gene calls are TRBV6-5 and TRBJ1-6, with D possibly TRBD1 on 5 matching bases. Per the germline V gene, CDR1 is MNHEY and CDR2 is SVGAGI. V was clipped by 4 bases and J by 4 bases, with 8 bases between them. This CDR3 comprises 14 residues. CDR3 sequence reads: CASSLRQYNSPLHF. The CDR3 DNA reads TGTGCCAGCAGTTTACGACAGTATAATTCACCCCTCCACTTT.

The gene calls are TRBV18 and TRBJ2-1, with 10 bases fitting TRBD2. The CDR3 spans 17 residues. Germline V gene sequence: CDR1 KGHSH, CDR2 LQKENI. V dropped 7 bases and J dropped 8; count of bases not matched to a gene: 17. The CDR3 region has the DNA TGTGCCAGCTTACCTCCATCCCTAGCGGGAGCAGGTCATGAGCAGTTCTTC. Protein: CASLPPSLAGAGHEQFF. The full variable domain, with the rest looked up from reference TRBV18 and TRBJ2-1, is NAGVMQNPRHLVRRRGQEARLRCSPMKGHSHVYWYRQLPEEGLKFMVYLQKENIIDESGMPKERFSAEFPKEGPSILRIQQVVRGDSAAYFCASLPPSLAGAGHEQFFGPGTRLTVL.

The rearrangement joins TRBV7-9 to TRBJ2-6; no reliable D call. This CDR3 region has 20 residues. V dropped 0 bases and J dropped 0 bases, with 18 bases sitting between them. CDR1 is SEHNR and CDR2 is FQNEAQ in the germline V gene (reference sequence). The CDR3 nucleotides read TGTGCCAGCAGCTTAGCGGCAGCCTGGCTCAGAAACTCTGGGGCCAACGTCCTGACTTTC. Translation: CASSLAAAWLRNSGANVLTF.

The chain joins TRBV3-1 to TRBJ2-5; D is uncertain. This CDR3 has 14 residues. Germline values: CDR1 LGHDT, CDR2 YNNKEL (reference sequence). V was cut by 0 bases and J by 6 bases, with 11 bases left in between. CDR3 bases: TGTGCCAGCAGCCAAGATACGAGGTCCCAGACCCAGTACTTC. This sequence encodes CASSQDTRSQTQYF.

The chain joins TRBV15 to TRBJ2-5; no definite D call. This CDR3 region has 12 residues. Germline CDR1 LNHNV, CDR2 YYDKDF (reference sequence). V lost 5 bases, J lost 5 bases, and 9 bases lay in between. Here the CDR3 DNA reads TGTGCCACCAGCTACGTGGGGGAGACCCAGTACTTC. Residues: CATSYVGETQYF.